This T cell receptor (beta chain) was found in a study of shared clonotypes between healthy human individuals. Study results and caveats: With a few donors compared, 4.5% to 6.5% of naive CD4 clonotypes were shared.

Generated by immunoSEQ multiplex PCR, the TCRdb table keeps only in-frame clones and is missing some. The table includes 550,000 to 850,000 clones, over 55% detected once. The table lists this clone with a count of one. Its target is not known. This sample also contains other DNA sequences that code for the same CDR3. This clonotype was sampled from a woman in her twenties or thirties in good health. The sequencing sample was made of memory CD4+ T cells sorted from blood. Noted subset: CD45RA-negative fraction.

The CDR3 spells CASSLASGSYEQYF. The CDR3 DNA sequence: TGTGCCAGCAGCTTAGCTAGCGGGAGCTACGAGCAGTACTTC. The gene calls are TRBV7-2 and TRBJ2-7, with 9 bases matching TRBD2. CDR3 length: 14 amino acids. Per germline, CDR1 SGHTA and CDR2 FQGNSA. Unmatched junction bases numbered 0, after V lost 0 bases and J lost 3 bases.